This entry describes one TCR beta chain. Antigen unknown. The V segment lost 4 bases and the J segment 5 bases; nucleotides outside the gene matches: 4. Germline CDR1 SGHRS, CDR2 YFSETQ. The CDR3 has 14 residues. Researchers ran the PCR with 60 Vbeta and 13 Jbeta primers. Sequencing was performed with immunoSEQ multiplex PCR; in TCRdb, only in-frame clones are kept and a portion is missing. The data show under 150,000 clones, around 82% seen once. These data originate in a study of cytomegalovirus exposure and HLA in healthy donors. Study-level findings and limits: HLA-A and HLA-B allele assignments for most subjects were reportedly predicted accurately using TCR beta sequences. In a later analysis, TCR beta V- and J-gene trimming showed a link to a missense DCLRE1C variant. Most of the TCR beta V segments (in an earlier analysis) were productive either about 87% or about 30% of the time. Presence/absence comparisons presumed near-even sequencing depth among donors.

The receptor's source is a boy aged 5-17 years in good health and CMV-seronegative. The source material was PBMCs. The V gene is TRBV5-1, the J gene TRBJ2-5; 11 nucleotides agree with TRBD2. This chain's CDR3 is CASSTRTSGETQYF. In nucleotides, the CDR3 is TGCGCCAGCAGCACACGGACTAGCGGGGAGACCCAGTACTTC.